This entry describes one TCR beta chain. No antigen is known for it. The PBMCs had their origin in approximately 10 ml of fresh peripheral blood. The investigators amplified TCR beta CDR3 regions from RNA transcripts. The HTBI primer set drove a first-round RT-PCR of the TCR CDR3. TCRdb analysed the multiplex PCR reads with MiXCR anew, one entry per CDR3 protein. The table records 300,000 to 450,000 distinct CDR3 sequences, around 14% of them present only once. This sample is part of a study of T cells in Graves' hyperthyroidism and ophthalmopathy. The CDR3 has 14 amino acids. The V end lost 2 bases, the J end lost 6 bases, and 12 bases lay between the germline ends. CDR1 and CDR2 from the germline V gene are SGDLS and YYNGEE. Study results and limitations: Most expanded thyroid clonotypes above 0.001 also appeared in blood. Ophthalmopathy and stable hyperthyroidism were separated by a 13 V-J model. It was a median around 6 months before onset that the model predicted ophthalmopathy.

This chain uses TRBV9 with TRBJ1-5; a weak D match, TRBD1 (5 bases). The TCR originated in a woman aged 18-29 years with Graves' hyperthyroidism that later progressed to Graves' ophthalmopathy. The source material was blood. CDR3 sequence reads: CASSVGTMGQPQHF. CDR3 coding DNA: TGTGCCAGCAGCGTTGGGACCATGGGTCAGCCCCAGCATTTT.